The rows below give T cell receptor beta chains drawn from one sample of a study of blood T cell repertoires in COVID-19. The assay was immunoSEQ multiplex PCR, and TCRdb's table has in-frame clones only and misses some. The sample contains some 120,000 clones, approximately 80% of which appear only once. The material sequenced was peripheral blood. All receptors come from a man between 65 and 85 years old with acute or convalescent COVID-19. Each CDR3 is given with its conserved first and last residue. Each record gives: D gene, J gene, clone size, V gene, CDR3 DNA, CDR3 protein. A D gene is named only where the DNA matches it firmly. Where a row states a size, it is once, few, many or the class of an expanded clone; other rows omit it.

-,TRBJ2-7,-,TRBV14,TGTGCCAGCAGCCGACCGACAGGATCTCACGAGCAGTACTTC,CASSRPTGSHEQYF
TRBD1,TRBJ1-1,-,TRBV18,TGTGCCAGCTCACCACCGGACAGGGGCGTAGGCACTGAAGCTTTCTTT,CASSPPDRGVGTEAFF
-,TRBJ2-7,-,TRBV7-2,TGTGCCAGCAGCTTCCCAGTTGCCTACGAGCAGTACTTC,CASSFPVAYEQYF
-,TRBJ1-2,few,TRBV2,TGTGCCAGCAGTGAAACCGGGAACTATGGCTACACCTTC,CASSETGNYGYTF
-,TRBJ1-5,many,TRBV28,TGTGCCAGCAGTTTACGGGTTTATCAGCCCCAGCATTTT,CASSLRVYQPQHF
-,TRBJ1-3,few,TRBV5-1,TGCGCCTCTAACGCAGGGGCTGGCTCTGGAAACACCATATATTTT,CASNAGAGSGNTIYF
-,TRBJ2-5,-,TRBV5-1,TGCGCCAGCAGCTTGGGGCGGCAAGAGACCCAGTACTTC,CASSLGRQETQYF
TRBD2,TRBJ2-1,-,TRBV7-2,TGTGCCAGCAGCCTCGCTCCTAGCGGTAAGCAGTTCTTC,CASSLAPSGKQFF
-,TRBJ1-4,-,TRBV5-1,TGCGCCAGCAGCCGGGGGTTACCTAATGAAAAACTGTTTTTT,CASSRGLPNEKLFF
TRBD2,TRBJ2-7,-,TRBV4-1,TGCGCCAGCAGCCAGGGTAGCGGGGGGAGCTCCTACGAGCAGTACTTC,CASSQGSGGSSYEQYF
TRBD1,TRBJ1-2,-,TRBV30,TGTGCCTGGAGTATCTCCGGGACAGCTAACCTTGGCTACACCTTC,CAWSISGTANLGYTF
-,TRBJ2-5,-,TRBV6-6,TGTGCCAGCAGTTCCCCCATTGTAGCAGAGACCCAGTACTTC,CASSSPIVAETQYF
-,TRBJ1-2,-,TRBV7-9,TGTGCCAGCAGCTTGATGGGCGACTATGGCTACACCTTC,CASSLMGDYGYTF
TRBD1,TRBJ1-2,-,TRBV5-4,TGTGCCAGCAGCAAAGGACAGGGTGGGGGCTTGTTGGCTTATGGCTACACCTTC,CASSKGQGGGLLAYGYTF
TRBD1,TRBJ1-2,-,TRBV4-1,TGCGCCAGCAGCCAGGGCGAGGGGGCGCGCGCCTATGGCTACACCTTC,CASSQGEGARAYGYTF
-,TRBJ2-4,-,TRBV11-2,TGTGCCAGCAGCTCCCCCTGGGGGCAAGGCAAAAACATTCAGTACTTC,CASSSPWGQGKNIQYF
-,TRBJ1-5,-,TRBV4-2,TGTGCCAGCAGCCAAAGCCCGACAGGCAATCAGCCCCAGCATTTT,CASSQSPTGNQPQHF
TRBD1,TRBJ1-2,-,TRBV11-2,TGTGCCAGCAGCTTACGAGAGGACAGGGGGTCTGGCTACACCTTC,CASSLREDRGSGYTF
-,TRBJ1-2,-,TRBV12-3/TRBV12-4,TGTGCCAGCAGTGGACTGGCCGGGGGGGGCTACACCTTC,CASSGLAGGGYTF
TRBD1,TRBJ1-2,-,TRBV6-6,TGTGCCAGCAGTTACTCAACACAGGGGAATGGTGGCTACACCTTC,CASSYSTQGNGGYTF
TRBD1,TRBJ2-3,many,TRBV6-6,TGTGCCAGCAGACCCGGACAGGGCAAGACAGATACGCAGTATTTT,CASRPGQGKTDTQYF
TRBD1,TRBJ1-2,-,TRBV27,TGTGCCAGCAGTTTATCGGGACAGGGGGCGCGAGGCTATGGCTACACCTTC,CASSLSGQGARGYGYTF
-,TRBJ1-4,-,TRBV11-2,TGTGCCAGCAGCGCCCAAGCTGAAAAACTGTTTTTT,CASSAQAEKLFF
TRBD1,TRBJ2-7,-,TRBV10-3,TGTGCCATCAGTGCCCGGGACAGGGGTACCTACGAGCAGTACTTC,CAISARDRGTYEQYF
TRBD1,TRBJ1-2,-,TRBV28,TGTGCCGTGGGACAGGGGGATGGCTACACCTTC,CAVGQGDGYTF
TRBD1,TRBJ2-1,once,TRBV10-2,TGCGCCAGCAGTGAGTTCCCCCAACAGGGGGCCGCCAATGAGCAGTTCTTC,CASSEFPQQGAANEQFF
-,TRBJ1-3,-,TRBV5-1,TGCGCCAGCAGCTTGGTTGCCGGCTCTGGAAACACCATATATTTT,CASSLVAGSGNTIYF
-,TRBJ1-6,-,TRBV25-1,TGTGCCAGCAGTGTCGGGGAGAATTCACCCCTCCACTTT,CASSVGENSPLHF
TRBD1,TRBJ1-1,-,TRBV6-5,TGTGCCAGCAGTTACCCAGGGGGCGCGGGGACTGAAGCTTTCTTT,CASSYPGGAGTEAFF
TRBD1,TRBJ1-4,few,TRBV6-5,TGTGCCAGCAGTCACAGGGGGGTCGAAAAACTGTTTTTT,CASSHRGVEKLFF
-,TRBJ1-3,-,TRBV6-6,TGTGCCAGCAACACCGGGCGGGGGCAAGGAAACACCATATATTTT,CASNTGRGQGNTIYF
-,TRBJ2-3,-,TRBV30,TGTGCCTGGAGTGATGGACAGTATAGCACAGATACGCAGTATTTT,CAWSDGQYSTDTQYF
TRBD2,TRBJ2-1,-,TRBV28,TGTGCCAGCAGTAGCCCCGCGGGGGGCGCCCACAATGAGCAGTTCTTC,CASSSPAGGAHNEQFF
TRBD1,TRBJ2-3,few,TRBV11-3,TGTGCCAGCAGCTCGGGACAGGGCACAGATACGCAGTATTTT,CASSSGQGTDTQYF
-,TRBJ1-2,-,TRBV5-1,TGCGCCAGCAGCTCGGGTGACATTGGGCTGGCGGGCGGCTACACCTTC,CASSSGDIGLAGGYTF
TRBD1,TRBJ2-5,-,TRBV11-2,TGTGCCAGCAGCCACAGGGGTGAAGAGACCCAGTACTTC,CASSHRGEETQYF
TRBD2,TRBJ2-5,few,TRBV5-1,TGCGCCAGCAGCCCCGGTGTAGCGGGGTCTCGCCAAGAGACCCAGTACTTC,CASSPGVAGSRQETQYF
-,TRBJ2-2,-,TRBV30,TGTGCCTGGAGTGGTGGGCCCGGGGAGCTGTTTTTT,CAWSGGPGELFF
-,TRBJ2-7,once,TRBV7-9,TGTGCCAGCAGCTTACGACACTACGAGCAGTACTTC,CASSLRHYEQYF
-,TRBJ1-4,-,TRBV5-1,TGCGCCAGCAGCTCCGACAGATCTAATGAAAAACTGTTTTTT,CASSSDRSNEKLFF
TRBD1,TRBJ1-2,-,TRBV28,TGTGCCAGCAGCGCCGGGCAGGGGGGCAATGGCTACACCTTC,CASSAGQGGNGYTF
TRBD2,TRBJ2-3,-,TRBV5-1,TGCGCCAGCAGCTTTCCTAGCGGGGGCACAGATACGCAGTATTTT,CASSFPSGGTDTQYF
TRBD1,TRBJ1-1,-,TRBV5-4,TGTGCCAGCAGCCGCGGGCCCACAGGGGGAGAGGGTGAAGCTTTCTTT,CASSRGPTGGEGEAFF
TRBD1,TRBJ1-1,-,TRBV6-5,TGTGCCAGCAGACAAACAGGGGGCACTGAAGCTTTCTTT,CASRQTGGTEAFF
TRBD2,TRBJ2-1,-,TRBV5-1,TGCGCCAGCAGCCACACAACTACTAGCGCCATTGAGCAGTTCTTC,CASSHTTTSAIEQFF
-,TRBJ1-5,-,TRBV28,TGTGCCAGCAGTTTACAGGGCCCCGTAAGCAATCAGCCCCAGCATTTT,CASSLQGPVSNQPQHF
-,TRBJ2-3,-,TRBV6-6,TGTGCCAGCAGTTACGGCGGGAGCACAGATACGCAGTATTTT,CASSYGGSTDTQYF
-,TRBJ2-7,-,TRBV7-9,TGTGCCAGCAGCTTAGAGGACAGTTACGAGCAGTACTTC,CASSLEDSYEQYF
TRBD2,TRBJ2-4,-,TRBV3-1/TRBV3-2,TGTGCCAGCAGCCCAAGGACTAGCGGGATAGCCAAAAACATTCAGTACTTC,CASSPRTSGIAKNIQYF
TRBD1,TRBJ2-6,-,TRBV28,TGTGCCAGCAGGACGACAGGGGGCCGCTCTGGGGCCAACGTCCTGACTTTC,CASRTTGGRSGANVLTF
-,TRBJ1-2,-,TRBV9,TGTGCCAGCAGCGTAGCTCAGTCGGGTTTTGGCTACACCTTC,CASSVAQSGFGYTF
TRBD1,TRBJ2-7,-,TRBV20-1,TGCAGTGCTAGTTCCCGGGACAGCTCCTACGAGCAGTACTTC,CSASSRDSSYEQYF
-,TRBJ1-2,-,TRBV5-1,TGCGCCAGCAGCCCCCCCGGGGATGGCTACACCTTC,CASSPPGDGYTF
-,TRBJ1-3,few,TRBV5-6,TGTGCCAGCAGCAGGAACCTACACAGCTCTGGAAACACCATATATTTT,CASSRNLHSSGNTIYF
TRBD2,TRBJ2-5,-,TRBV10-1,TGCGCCAGCTCGAGGCGGGGGTCGGAGACCCAGTACTTC,CASSRRGSETQYF